Below, one T cell receptor beta chain is given with its context. The data stem from a study of blood T cell repertoires in COVID-19. The wider study: Samples representing acute and convalescent COVID-19 were sourced from the United States, Italy and Spain.

Either two negative PCRs, clearance, or symptom resolution qualified Cohort 3 donors as recovered. Sequencing was performed with immunoSEQ multiplex PCR; in TCRdb, only in-frame clones are kept and a portion is missing. Here the sample spans 95,000 to 150,000 clones, 84% being singletons. This clonotype was sampled from a woman younger than 45 who had recovered from COVID-19. Sequenced material: PBMCs or T cells enriched from blood (not recorded which).

CDR3 region: CASSGPASGLAGEGIQYF. CDR3 in DNA: TGTGCCAGCAGCGGACCCGCCTCGGGACTAGCGGGAGAGGGCATTCAGTACTTC. The J gene is TRBJ2-4, the V gene TRBV9; TRBD2 matches at 14 bases. There are 18 residues in the CDR3. CDR1 SGDLS and CDR2 YYNGEE come from the germline V gene. Trimming at V came to 3 bases and at J to 9 bases, leaving 14 bases not matched to a gene.